The rows below give T cell receptor beta chains drawn from one sample of a study of breast tumors, draining lymph nodes, adjacent tissues. TCRdb re-called the multiplex PCR reads through MiXCR, storing one row per CDR3 protein. The sample gives around 140,000 distinct CDR3 sequences, approximately 20% of which show up once; approximately 2.7% is in the top ten. What was sequenced was axillary lymph node tissue. The receptors shown here come from a female donor with breast cancer. Some clones in this sample may be carry-over from other donors' samples. CDR3s include the opening cysteine and the closing phenylalanine or tryptophan. The D gene is left open where the match is weak. A row's size may be missing; if present it is once, few, many or a size class.

d_call j_call clone_size v_call cdr3_nt cdr3_aa
TRBD2 TRBJ2-5 many TRBV7-6 TGTGCCAGCAGCGCTATCAGCGGGGGGCAAGAGACCCAGTACTTC CASSAISGGQETQYF
TRBD2 TRBJ2-7 many TRBV20-1 TGCAGTGCAAGCCCTCGACTAGCGGGGACCCTCTACGAGCAGTACTTC CSASPRLAGTLYEQYF
NA TRBJ2-1 few TRBV7-3 TGTGCCAGCAGCACGGGTCTCTACAATGAGCAGTTCTTC CASSTGLYNEQFF
NA TRBJ1-2 many TRBV6-2/TRBV6-3 TGTGCCAGCAGTTATCAGGGCGCGAACTATGGCTACACCTTC CASSYQGANYGYTF
NA TRBJ2-5 many TRBV18 TGTGCCAGCTCACCATACGGGGTACAAGAGACCCAGTACTTC CASSPYGVQETQYF
NA TRBJ2-1 many TRBV7-8 TGTGCCAGCAGCTTAGCAGGGGAGCAGTTCTTC CASSLAGEQFF
NA TRBJ2-1 few TRBV6-1 TGTGCCAGCAGTCGGGACAGGGGAAGCGGGAGGGCCGGGTACAATGAGCAGTTCTTC CASSRDRGSGRAGYNEQFF
NA TRBJ2-7 many TRBV20-1 TGCAGTGCTAGGTCTTCGGGGGAGACGTCCTACGAGCAGTACTTC CSARSSGETSYEQYF
NA TRBJ2-5 many TRBV11-2 TGTGCCAGCAGCCTGCACGGCGGGACCCAGTACTTC CASSLHGGTQYF
NA TRBJ2-3 many TRBV29-1 TGCAGCGTTGTGTTGGGGGGATTAGGTACAGATACGCAGTATTTT CSVVLGGLGTDTQYF
NA TRBJ2-7 NA TRBV28 TGTGCCAGCAGTGACGGATACTCCTACGAGCAGCACTTC CASSDGYSYEQHF
NA TRBJ1-2 many TRBV6-1 TGTGCCAGCAGTGAAGCGGGGACAACTAACTATGGCTACACCTTC CASSEAGTTNYGYTF
NA TRBJ1-4 many TRBV28 TGTGCCAGCAGTTCCGGACGGGGAGAAAAACTGTTTTTT CASSSGRGEKLFF
NA TRBJ2-7 many TRBV5-1 TGCGCCAGCAGCTGGGGTGACAGAGGGGTCTACGAGCAGTACTTC CASSWGDRGVYEQYF
NA TRBJ1-4 many TRBV7-9 TGTGCCAGCAGCCGACGGGCAACTAATGAAAAACTGTTTTTT CASSRRATNEKLFF
NA TRBJ2-7 many TRBV5-8 TGTGCCAGCAGCTTTAGGCGGCCCTCCTACGAGCAGTACTTC CASSFRRPSYEQYF
NA TRBJ1-4 NA TRBV10-3 TGTGCCGTCAGTGACCCAGGCAGCGGGCCTGAAAAACTGTTTTTT CAVSDPGSGPEKLFF
NA TRBJ1-5 many TRBV29-1 TGCAGCGTCAGCGGGGCGACTGACTCCCCCCAGCATTTT CSVSGATDSPQHF
TRBD1 TRBJ2-3 NA TRBV5-1 TGCGCCAGCCGACAGGGGGCCTTATTTGGGGATACGCAGTATTTT CASRQGALFGDTQYF
TRBD1 TRBJ2-2 many TRBV24-1 TGTGCCACGTCCGGGACAGGGGGCGGGGAGCTGTTTTTT CATSGTGGGELFF
TRBD2 TRBJ2-1 many TRBV11-3 TGTGCCAGCAGCCCGCGGACTAGCGGGAGGGGCGATGAGCAGTTCTTC CASSPRTSGRGDEQFF
TRBD1 TRBJ2-5 NA TRBV15 TGTGCCACCAAACAGGACAGGGGGAGTGAGACCCAGTACTTC CATKQDRGSETQYF